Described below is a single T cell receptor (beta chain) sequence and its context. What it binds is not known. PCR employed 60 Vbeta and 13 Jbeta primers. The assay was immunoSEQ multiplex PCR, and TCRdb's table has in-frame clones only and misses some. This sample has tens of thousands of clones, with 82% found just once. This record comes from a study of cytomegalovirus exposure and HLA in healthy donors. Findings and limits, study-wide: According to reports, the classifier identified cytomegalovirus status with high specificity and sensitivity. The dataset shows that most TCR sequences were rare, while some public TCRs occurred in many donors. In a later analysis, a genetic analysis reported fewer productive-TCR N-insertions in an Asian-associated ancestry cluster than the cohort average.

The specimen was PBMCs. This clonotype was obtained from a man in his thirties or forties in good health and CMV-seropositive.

The CDR3, as DNA: TGTGCCAGCAGTTTTCAGGACAGGGGAATCACTGAAGCTTTCTTT. It translates to CASSFQDRGITEAFF. The genes are TRBV6-5 and TRBJ1-1; TRBD1 aligns across 9 bases. Looked up from germline, CDR1 is MNHEY and CDR2 is SVGAGI. The trim removed 4 bases at V and 4 bases at J, leaving 7 bases unmatched. The CDR3 sequence is 15 residues long.